A single sample is the source of the 26 T cell receptor beta chains below, sequenced in a study of shared clonotypes between healthy human individuals. It was CD45RO-negative cells, positively selected for CCR7, that made up naive CD8 cells, with terminally differentiated effector memory CD45RA+ cells excluded. The assay was immunoSEQ multiplex PCR, and TCRdb's table has in-frame clones only and misses some. The data hold some 1,900,000 clones, with about 95% observed a single time. Sequencing used naive CD8+ T cells sorted from blood. The receptors derive from a man between 18 and 35 years old in good health.

The rearrangement joins TRBV4-1 to TRBJ1-1, with D possibly being TRBD1 (6 bases). This CDR3 spans 15 amino acids. Germline CDR1 is MGHRA and CDR2 is YSYEKL. Between the trimmed V and J ends, which lost 1 base and 5 bases, there was a span of 14 bases. DNA of the CDR3: TGCGCCAGCAGCCAAGGTACGGGAAGGGGGACTGAAGCTTTCTTT. Its protein is CASSQGTGRGTEAFF.

The chain recombines TRBV6-5 with TRBJ2-5; TRBD1 agrees at 8 bases. There are 15 residues in the CDR3. The junction had 5 bases not matched to a gene; V was cut back by 0 bases and J by 5 bases. Germline V gives CDR1 MNHEY, CDR2 SVGAGI. CDR3 sequence reads: CASSYSAGGTETQYF. The DNA of the CDR3 is TGTGCCAGCAGTTACTCGGCAGGGGGCACGGAGACCCAGTACTTC.

The V gene is TRBV5-6, the J gene TRBJ2-2; no clear D. Germline-derived CDR1 and CDR2 are SGHDT and YYEEEE. Trimming pared 2 bases from V and 1 base from J, leaving 6 bases between. CDR3 size: 14 residues. Here the CDR3 reads CASSFIQNTGELFF. Here the CDR3 DNA reads TGTGCCAGCAGCTTCATCCAGAACACCGGGGAGCTGTTTTTT.

CDR3 nucleotides: TGTGCCAGCAGCCCTGCAGGGGCTCTCTACGAGCAGTACTTC. Encoded protein: CASSPAGALYEQYF. The chain joins TRBV7-8 to TRBJ2-7; the D gene is possibly TRBD1 (6 bases). Germline assignment: CDR1 SGHVS and CDR2 FQNEAQ. This CDR3 has 14 amino acids. Trimming pared 5 bases from V and 3 bases from J, leaving 14 bases between.

The chain couples TRBV6-5 to TRBJ2-5, with D perhaps matching TRBD1 (6 bases). The CDR3 runs 15 residues. Germline V gene lookup returns CDR1 MNHEY and CDR2 SVGAGI. Trimming cost V 9 bases and J 2 bases, with 19 bases left between them. The CDR3 DNA is TGTGCCAGTTCCCGGCAACAGGGACATCAAGAGACCCAGTACTTC. Amino acids: CASSRQQGHQETQYF.

The chain recombines TRBV27 with TRBJ1-1; D is unclear. Germline V gene lookup returns CDR1 MNHEY and CDR2 SMNVEV (reference sequence). The CDR3 loop spans 13 amino acids. The V end lost 4 bases, the J end lost 4 bases, and 10 bases lay between the germline ends. The CDR3 is CASSWARSTEAFF. The CDR3 DNA follows: TGTGCCAGCAGTTGGGCCAGGAGCACTGAAGCTTTCTTT.

About this clone itself: At the DNA level, this CDR3 is encoded by other sequences in the same sample as well. The chain employs TRBV28 and TRBJ2-7; D unclear. Germline CDR1 is MDHEN and CDR2 is SYDVKM. The V end was cut by 3 bases, the J end by 0 bases, with 9 bases between. The CDR3 runs 14 residues. The CDR3 DNA follows: TGTGCCAGCAGTTTGGCCGGTAGCTCCTACGAGCAGTACTTC. Its translation is CASSLAGSSYEQYF.

The V call is TRBV11-2, the J call TRBJ2-2, with 12 bases matching TRBD2. With V trimmed by 1 base and J by 0 bases, 6 bases remained unmatched. The CDR3 contains 19 residues. The V gene's germline CDR1 is SGHAT and CDR2 FQNNGV. This CDR3 is CASSLGLAGVEPNTGELFF. CDR3 sequence (DNA): TGTGCCAGCAGCTTAGGACTAGCGGGAGTTGAACCGAACACCGGGGAGCTGTTTTTT.

The count of this clone is one. The chain combines TRBV30 with TRBJ1-5; 9 nucleotides match TRBD1. V gave up 5 bases and J gave up 9 bases; unmatched junction bases: 11. The CDR3 is 14 amino acids. Germline values: CDR1 GTSNPN, CDR2 SVGIG (reference sequence). CDR3 amino acids: CAWCPGTGITPQHF. Written as DNA, the CDR3 is TGTGCCTGGTGCCCCGGGACAGGGATCACGCCCCAGCATTTT.

The rearrangement links TRBV7-6 to TRBJ2-5; no clear D gene. In germline, CDR1 is SGHVS, CDR2 FNYEAQ. The CDR3 length is 14 residues. The germline V and J ends were trimmed by 6 bases and 3 bases, with 14 bases remaining between them. The CDR3 DNA follows: TGTGCCAGCAGACCCCCAGGTCCTAAAGAGACCCAGTACTTC. Amino acids: CASRPPGPKETQYF.

V usage is TRBV30 and J usage is TRBJ2-1; 8 nucleotides align to TRBD2. V dropped 6 bases and J dropped 4; count of bases not matched to a gene: 11. CDR1 and CDR2 (germline): GTSNPN, SVGIG (reference sequence). CDR3 length: 15 residues. The DNA for the CDR3 is TGTGCCTGTCAGGACTTAGTAGCGGGATACAATGAGCAGTTCTTC. Translating gives CACQDLVAGYNEQFF.

As DNA, the CDR3 is TGTGCCAGCAGCGGTCTCCGACAAGTCTCCTACGAGCAGTACTTC. Residues: CASSGLRQVSYEQYF. The gene calls are TRBV5-6 and TRBJ2-7; D gene ambiguous. Germline assignment: CDR1 SGHDT and CDR2 YYEEEE. This CDR3 comprises 15 residues. V was shortened by 4 bases and J by 0 bases, with 14 bases between the two germline ends.

V and J are TRBV19 and TRBJ2-5; TRBD1 matches at 8 bases. V lost 6 bases, J lost 1 base, and 7 bases stayed unmatched. From germline, CDR1 is LNHDA and CDR2 SQIVND (reference sequence). CDR3 length: 15 residues. CDR3: CASSPGTGLQETQYF. The CDR3 nucleotides are TGTGCCAGTAGCCCGGGGACAGGCCTCCAAGAGACCCAGTACTTC.

The V call is TRBV7-9, the J call TRBJ1-2, with D hard to call. Germline V gene lookup returns CDR1 SEHNR and CDR2 FQNEAQ (reference sequence). This CDR3 comprises 14 residues. Trimming removed 0 bases at V and 5 bases at J, with 10 bases between. The CDR3, as DNA: TGTGCCAGCAGCTTAGCGGACCCGAATTATGGCTACACCTTC. Amino acids: CASSLADPNYGYTF. Together with reference TRBV7-9 and TRBJ1-2, the CDR3 gives the full variable domain: DTGVSQNPRHKITKRGQNVTFRCDPISEHNRLYWYRQTLGQGPEFLTYFQNEAQLEKSRLLSDRFSAERPKGSFSTLEIQRTEQGDSAMYLCASSLADPNYGYTFGSGTRLTVV.

This clone was seen once. V and J are TRBV7-9 and TRBJ2-3; D is undetermined. The germline gives CDR1 SEHNR, CDR2 FQNEAQ (reference sequence). This CDR3 is 12 amino acids long. V lost 11 bases and J lost 3, with 12 bases in between. CDR3 protein: CAVSRETDTQYF. CDR3 nucleotides: TGTGCCGTATCAAGGGAAACAGATACGCAGTATTTT.

As for this clone: Within the sample, other DNA sequences also encode this same CDR3. The chain links TRBV15 to TRBJ1-5; 8 nucleotides match TRBD1. There are 15 residues in the CDR3. CDR1 and CDR2 from the germline V gene are LNHNV and YYDKDF (reference sequence). V was clipped by 5 bases and J by 2 bases; unmatched bases: 5. CDR3 sequence (DNA): TGTGCCACCAGCCGGGGACAGGAGGGCAATCAGCCCCAGCATTTT. Translated, it gives CATSRGQEGNQPQHF.

This rearrangement joins TRBV4-1 to TRBJ1-1; D gene uncertain. Between the trimmed V and J ends, which lost 1 base and 4 bases, there was a span of 10 bases. Germline V gene lookup returns CDR1 MGHRA and CDR2 YSYEKL. The CDR3 covers 14 residues. CDR3 protein: CASSQVEVRTEAFF. The DNA for the CDR3 is TGCGCCAGCAGCCAAGTCGAGGTTCGCACTGAAGCTTTCTTT.

The V and J genes are TRBV6-5 and TRBJ2-7, with D unclear. Trimming shortened V by 6 bases and J by 3 bases, and 15 bases separated the two germline ends. The length of the CDR3 is 14 residues. From germline, CDR1 is MNHEY and CDR2 SVGAGI. CDR3 nucleotides: TGTGCCAGCAGGCCTATAGATGATTACTACGAGCAGTACTTC. Encoded protein: CASRPIDDYYEQYF.

The V and J genes are TRBV5-6 and TRBJ2-3; D is possibly TRBD1 (6 bases). CDR3 length equals 16 residues. The germline CDR1 and CDR2 sequences are SGHDT and YYEEEE. The V end lost 4 bases, the J end lost 2 bases, and 17 bases lay between the germline ends. CDR3 sequence reads: CASSKGHWGDTDTQYF. In DNA, the CDR3 is TGTGCCAGCAGCAAGGGACACTGGGGTGACACAGATACGCAGTATTTT.

This chain connects TRBV9 to TRBJ2-1; 7 bases are shared with TRBD2. With 0 bases clipped from V and 8 bases from J, the junction kept 8 bases outside the gene matches. Per the germline V gene, CDR1 is SGDLS and CDR2 is YYNGEE. The CDR3 length is 15 residues. The CDR3 sequence is CASSVEGSGNYEQFF. CDR3 nucleotides: TGTGCCAGCAGCGTAGAGGGAAGCGGGAACTATGAGCAGTTCTTC.

The chain combines TRBV2 with TRBJ2-3; D not certain. The CDR3 contains 15 residues. CDR1 and CDR2 from the germline V gene are SNHLY and FYNNEI. Trimming left V 5 bases short and J 1 base short, with 13 bases between. CDR3 residues: CASSPTGIGTDTQYF. In DNA, the CDR3 is TGTGCCAGCAGTCCCACTGGGATCGGCACAGATACGCAGTATTTT.

The chain carries TRBV13 and TRBJ1-1; D is uncertain. The CDR3 has 13 amino acids. Germline V CDR1 and CDR2: PRHDT, FYEKMQ (reference sequence). V lost 1 base and J lost 11, with 14 bases in between. The CDR3 spells CASSLAGSADAFF. The CDR3, as DNA: TGTGCCAGCAGCTTAGCTGGCAGTGCAGACGCTTTCTTT.

The gene calls are TRBV5-6 and TRBJ1-1; no reliable D call. In germline, CDR1 is SGHDT, CDR2 YYEEEE. CDR3 length: 13 amino acids. V dropped 2 bases and J dropped 4 bases, with 9 bases sitting between them. CDR3 amino acids: CASSFPDGTEAFF. CDR3 coding DNA: TGTGCCAGCAGCTTTCCGGACGGCACTGAAGCTTTCTTT.

This clone was counted between two and nine times. V is TRBV6-1 and J is TRBJ2-7; no clear D gene. The CDR3 covers 14 residues. Germline V gives CDR1 MNHNS, CDR2 SASEGT. Trimming stripped 1 base from V and 3 bases from J, with 10 bases between. The CDR3, as DNA: TGTGCCAGCAGTGAAGGATCGGCCAACTACGAGCAGTACTTC. Translation: CASSEGSANYEQYF.

V usage is TRBV7-2 and J usage is TRBJ2-3; D gene ambiguous. V was clipped by 5 bases and J by 2 bases, with 11 bases between them. The CDR3 covers 14 residues. Per the germline V gene, CDR1 is SGHTA and CDR2 is FQGNSA. CDR3 DNA sequence: TGTGCCAGCAGCGACCCCGGGCTCACAGATACGCAGTATTTT. Protein: CASSDPGLTDTQYF.

The rearrangement links TRBV18 to TRBJ1-5; D is ambiguous. There are 16 residues in the CDR3. V lost 5 bases and J lost 1, with 15 bases in between. CDR1 is KGHSH and CDR2 is LQKENI in the germline V gene. CDR3 nucleotides: TGTGCCAGCTCATACCAGACGGTCGGGAGCAATCAGCCCCAGCATTTT. As protein: CASSYQTVGSNQPQHF.